These 27 T cell receptor beta chains share one sample of origin, sequenced in a study of T cells in Graves' hyperthyroidism and ophthalmopathy. Using RNA transcripts as the source, TCR beta CDR3 regions were amplified. The primer set for the first-round RT-PCR of the TCR CDR3 was HTBI. TCRdb ran MiXCR on the multiplex PCR reads and lists one entry per CDR3 protein. Found here are approximately 210,000 distinct CDR3 sequences, roughly 18% of them singletons; the top ten hold roughly 50%. What was sequenced was blood. These receptors all come from a man between 50 and 59 years old with Graves' hyperthyroidism.

V usage is TRBV25-1 and J usage is TRBJ2-3; D is unresolved. The CDR3 length is 11 residues. V lost 7 bases to trimming and J lost 6 bases, with 8 bases between them. Germline CDR1 MGHDK, CDR2 SYGVNS. The CDR3 sequence is CASTFGDTQYF. CDR3 sequence (DNA): TGTGCCAGCACTTTTGGGGATACGCAGTATTTT.

This clonotype appeared many times. This chain connects TRBV6-1 to TRBJ2-7; D is ambiguous. Germline values: CDR1 MNHNS, CDR2 SASEGT. V lost 5 bases to trimming and J lost 5 bases, with 16 bases between them. CDR3 length: 14 amino acids. CDR3 bases: TGTGCCAGCAGTCCCCGAGTGGGTGGGGACGAGCAGTACTTC. This encodes CASSPRVGGDEQYF.

V is TRBV6-1 and J is TRBJ2-7, with 10 bases lining up with TRBD2. This CDR3 region has 13 residues. Trimming removed 6 bases from V and 3 bases from J; junction bases left unmatched: 2. The germline gives CDR1 MNHNS, CDR2 SASEGT. CDR3 amino acids: CASRLAGDYEQYF. The CDR3 region has the DNA TGTGCCAGCAGGCTAGCGGGGGACTACGAGCAGTACTTC.

This clonotype came up many times. The chain has TRBV18 and TRBJ2-5; D is ambiguous. With 5 bases removed from V and 4 bases from J, the gap between germline ends came to 17 bases. This CDR3 comprises 15 residues. Germline loops: CDR1 KGHSH, CDR2 LQKENI. CDR3 loop: CASSVMPQSGETQYF. The CDR3 DNA reads TGTGCCAGCTCAGTCATGCCCCAGTCAGGAGAGACCCAGTACTTC. Looking up the rest from reference TRBV18 and TRBJ2-5 gives the full variable domain: NAGVMQNPRHLVRRRGQEARLRCSPMKGHSHVYWYRQLPEEGLKFMVYLQKENIIDESGMPKERFSAEFPKEGPSILRIQQVVRGDSAAYFCASSVMPQSGETQYFGPGTRLLVL.

The V call is TRBV28, the J call TRBJ1-4; D is uncertain. CDR1 is MDHEN and CDR2 is SYDVKM in the germline V gene. V shed 2 bases and J shed 4 bases, with 8 bases lying between them. The CDR3 length is 14 residues. The CDR3 sequence: CASSLLGNNEKLFF. The CDR3 DNA sequence: TGTGCCAGCAGTTTACTCGGGAATAATGAAAAACTGTTTTTT.

This clonotype was seen repeatedly, ten times or more. The chain carries TRBV7-2 and TRBJ2-5; D might be TRBD2 (6 bases). CDR1 and CDR2 (germline): SGHTA, FQGNSA. This CDR3 is 15 amino acids long. V lost 0 bases and J lost 6, with 14 bases in between. Here the CDR3 reads CASSLAAGEEKTQYF. The CDR3 coding sequence is TGTGCCAGCAGCTTAGCGGCCGGGGAGGAAAAGACCCAGTACTTC.

The chain has TRBV29-1 and TRBJ2-3, with 7 bases lining up with TRBD1. V gave up 0 bases and J gave up 4 bases; unmatched junction bases: 4. This CDR3 comprises 14 residues. Germline loops: CDR1 SQVTM, CDR2 ANQGSEA. Here the CDR3 DNA reads TGCAGCGTTGAAGAGACAGGGATAGCAGATACGCAGTATTTT. This sequence encodes CSVEETGIADTQYF.

With regard to this clonotype: A junction boundary mismatches the germline segment, possibly from a read error. V and J are TRBV5-1 and TRBJ2-5; D not resolved. The CDR3 runs 16 residues. Germline-derived CDR1 and CDR2 are SGHRS and YFSETQ. As DNA, the CDR3 is TGTGCCAGCAGCTTAGGCCTGACCGACCAACAAGAGACCCAGTACTTC. This encodes CASSLGLTDQQETQYF.

The J gene is TRBJ2-6, the V gene TRBV10-2, with unresolved D. V lost 6 bases and J 0 bases, leaving 6 bases between the germline ends. CDR3 length: 14 residues. Germline V lookup: CDR1 WSHSY, CDR2 SAAADI. This CDR3 is CASRGTSGANVLTF. For the CDR3, the DNA is TGCGCCAGCAGAGGTACCTCTGGGGCCAACGTCCTGACTTTC.

This clonotype came up a few times. Written as DNA, the CDR3 is TGTGCCAGCAGCCACCACGCGCCCTCTGGAAACACCATATATTTT. Amino acids: CASSHHAPSGNTIYF. V gene TRBV7-8 combines with J gene TRBJ1-3; no definite D call. Germline V gene lookup returns CDR1 SGHVS and CDR2 FQNEAQ. This CDR3 is built from 15 residues. V lost 5 bases and J lost 0, with 11 bases in between.

This clonotype was seen many times. The chain recombines TRBV3-1 with TRBJ2-1; TRBD1 matches 8 bases. Germline CDR1 is LGHDT and CDR2 is YNNKEL (reference sequence). This CDR3 contains 18 residues. The trim removed 0 bases at V and 1 base at J, leaving 8 bases unmatched. DNA for the CDR3: TGTGCCAGCAGCCAAGATCCCCGGACAGGGCGGTCCTACAATGAGCAGTTCTTC. This codes for CASSQDPRTGRSYNEQFF.

Notes on this clonotype: This is likely a read error, given that the CDR3 carries no conserved phenylalanine or tryptophan at its end. In DNA, the CDR3 is TGTGCCAGCACCTCAGCCGGACTATCTTACACCGGGGAGCTGTTTGTT. Translating it yields CASTSAGLSYTGELFV. This chain uses TRBV12-3 or TRBV12-4 with TRBJ2-2, with D maybe TRBD2 (6 bases). The CDR3 has 16 residues. V was pared by 7 bases and J by 3 bases, with 18 bases between.

This clonotype has ten or more counts. The V and J genes are TRBV28 and TRBJ1-5; 9 bases align to TRBD1. This CDR3 spans 15 amino acids. From germline, CDR1 is MDHEN and CDR2 SYDVKM. After removal of 2 bases from V and 6 bases from J, the junction contained 5 bases not matched to a gene. CDR3 DNA: TGTGCCAGCAGTTTACCGGGACAGGGCCCTCAGCCCCAGCATTTT. Its translation is CASSLPGQGPQPQHF.

This clonotype appeared many times. CDR3 region: CASSGFDGTKNIQYF. The CDR3, as DNA: TGTGCCAGCAGTGGGTTCGACGGGACCAAAAACATTCAGTACTTC. V and J are TRBV2 and TRBJ2-4, with D tentatively TRBD2 (5 bases). Germline CDR1 reads SNHLY; CDR2 reads FYNNEI. V lost 4 bases and J lost 2, with 12 bases in between. The CDR3 has 15 amino acids. The whole variable domain, remainder taken from reference TRBV2 and TRBJ2-4, is EPEVTQTPSHQVTQMGQEVILRCVPISNHLYFYWYRQILGQKVEFLVSFYNNEISEKSEIFDDQFSVERPDGSNFTLKIRSTKLEDSAMYFCASSGFDGTKNIQYFGAGTRLSVL.

This clonotype was seen ten or more times. The chain uses TRBV2 and TRBJ2-3; tentatively, D is TRBD1 or TRBD2 (6 bases each). The CDR3 covers 14 residues. Germline CDR1 SNHLY, CDR2 FYNNEI. The V gene lost 5 bases and the J gene lost 4 bases, with 13 bases spanning the gap. The CDR3 DNA follows: TGTGCCAGCAGTCGGGACACGGGAGCAGATACGCAGTATTTT. Translation gives CASSRDTGADTQYF.

This clonotype was recorded at least ten times. This sequence joins TRBV11-2 and TRBJ2-2; no clear D gene. The V end lost 5 bases, the J end lost 4 bases, and 11 bases lay between the germline ends. Germline lookup yields CDR1 SGHAT and CDR2 FQNNGV. The CDR3 loop spans 14 amino acids. CDR3 loop: CASSRVKATGELFF. CDR3 in DNA: TGTGCCAGCAGCCGGGTGAAAGCCACCGGGGAGCTGTTTTTT.

Comments on this clonotype: This could be a read error, since a much larger clone is one nucleotide away. The V call is TRBV3-1, the J call TRBJ1-2, with a weak D call TRBD1 (6 bases). There are 14 residues in the CDR3. The germline V gene encodes CDR1 LGHDT and CDR2 YNNKEL (reference sequence). The V end lost 4 bases, the J end lost 7 bases, and 16 bases lay between the germline ends. The chain's CDR3 is CASSRVSLRGGYTF. CDR3 nucleotide sequence: TGTGCCAGCAGCCGGGTCAGTCTCAGGGGTGGCTACACCTTC.

The sample holds a few counts of this clonotype. This chain uses TRBV6-1 with TRBJ2-3; 8 nucleotides align to TRBD1. The length of the CDR3 is 17 residues. Germline lookup yields CDR1 MNHNS and CDR2 SASEGT. V lost 6 bases, J lost 2 bases, and 13 bases stayed unmatched. CDR3 bases: TGTGCCAGCAGCCGCCCCCCGGGACAGGTCTTCACAGATACGCAGTATTTT. The encoded protein is CASSRPPGQVFTDTQYF.

This clonotype was counted at least ten times. J is TRBJ1-1 and V is TRBV5-1, with D perhaps TRBD1 (5 bases). V was pared by 0 bases and J by 3 bases, with 18 bases between. This CDR3 is built from 17 residues. Per the germline V gene, CDR1 is SGHRS and CDR2 is YFSETQ. The CDR3 here is CASSLDSPGGVDTEAFF. CDR3 nucleotide sequence: TGCGCCAGCAGCTTGGATTCTCCGGGAGGGGTAGACACTGAAGCTTTCTTT.

V and J are TRBV4-1 and TRBJ2-1, with TRBD2 identical over 12 bases. Germline V gene data show CDR1 as MGHRA and CDR2 as YSYEKL. Trimming at V came to 0 bases and at J to 4 bases, leaving 7 bases not matched to a gene. CDR3 length equals 18 residues. The CDR3 DNA sequence: TGCGCCAGCAGCCAAGATACTAGCGGGGGGTTTGGGTACAATGAGCAGTTCTTC. Its translation is CASSQDTSGGFGYNEQFF.

The chain recombines TRBV4-2 with TRBJ2-7; TRBD2 matches 7 bases. Germline values: CDR1 LGHNA, CDR2 YNFKEQ. This CDR3 comprises 14 residues. V lost 0 bases and J lost 7; bases outside the gene matches: 6. The CDR3 here is CASSQEGWGGEQYF. CDR3 DNA sequence: TGTGCCAGCAGCCAAGAAGGGTGGGGGGGGGAGCAGTACTTC.

This clonotype has a count of ten or more. This rearrangement joins TRBV2 to TRBJ2-7; D is unresolved. Germline CDR1 SNHLY, CDR2 FYNNEI. This CDR3 is built from 10 residues. V shed 3 bases and J shed 6 bases, with 3 bases lying between them. The CDR3 here is CASSEGEQYF. The CDR3 DNA follows: TGTGCCAGCAGTGAGGGCGAGCAGTACTTC.

This clonotype was counted many times. The V call is TRBV6-1, the J call TRBJ1-3; weak D call: TRBD1 (6 bases). CDR1 and CDR2 from the germline V gene are MNHNS and SASEGT. V was trimmed by 5 bases and J by 1 base, leaving 12 bases between them. The CDR3 covers 15 residues. In nucleotides, the CDR3 is TGTGCCAGCAGTAAAACAGGGACGTCTGGAAACACCATATATTTT. Protein sequence: CASSKTGTSGNTIYF.

There are many counts of this clonotype. The J gene is TRBJ2-5, the V gene TRBV5-5, with D hard to call. The CDR3 is 14 amino acids. Germline CDR1 SGHKS, CDR2 YYEKEE (reference sequence). V lost 3 bases, J lost 5 bases, and 14 bases lay in between. The CDR3 loop is CASSSQVVAETQYF. As DNA, the CDR3 is TGTGCCAGCAGCTCGCAGGTTGTTGCGGAGACCCAGTACTTC.

This clonotype showed up many times. The V gene is TRBV7-2, the J gene TRBJ2-5; TRBD2 is a possible D gene (5 bases). Trimming took off 5 bases at V and 0 bases at J, with 10 bases between the two ends. The CDR3 covers 14 residues. In germline, CDR1 is SGHTA, CDR2 FQGNSA. The CDR3 sequence: CASSLRRDQETQYF. CDR3 DNA: TGTGCCAGCAGCCTTCGGCGGGACCAAGAGACCCAGTACTTC.

This clonotype is medium-sized in the sample. The chain is built from TRBV28 and TRBJ1-1; possibly TRBD1 for D (5 bases). Germline CDR1 and CDR2: MDHEN and SYDVKM. V was shortened by 6 bases and J by 5 bases, with 10 bases between the two germline ends. The CDR3 covers 12 residues. Written as DNA, the CDR3 is TGTGCCAGCAGCCAAGGGGTGACTGAAGCTTTCTTT. Its translation is CASSQGVTEAFF.

The V and J genes are TRBV12-3 or TRBV12-4 and TRBJ2-1, with D perhaps matching TRBD1 or TRBD2 (5 bases each). The V gene lost 7 bases and the J gene lost 6 bases, with 19 bases spanning the gap. The CDR3 consists of 15 residues. The CDR3: CASTILGTRANEQFF. CDR3 DNA sequence: TGTGCCAGCACAATCCTAGGGACCAGGGCCAATGAGCAGTTCTTC.